These 13 T cell receptor beta chains share one sample of origin, sequenced in a study of blood T cell repertoires in COVID-19. Measured with immunoSEQ multiplex PCR; TCRdb has only the in-frame clones, and not every one. Among 50,000 to 75,000 clones listed, more than 70% were seen once. Sequences were obtained from peripheral blood. The receptors come from a man in his sixties with acute or convalescent COVID-19.

This rearrangement joins TRBV13 to TRBJ1-6; D may be TRBD1 (6 bases). V lost 6 bases and J lost 9, with 15 bases in between. Germline-derived CDR1 and CDR2 are PRHDT and FYEKMQ (reference sequence). The CDR3 is made up of 14 amino acids. CDR3 DNA: TGTGCCAGCAGTCAGGGACATGTAAGTTCACCCCTCCACTTT. This codes for CASSQGHVSSPLHF.

The chain links TRBV18 to TRBJ1-3; D unresolved. The germline gives CDR1 KGHSH, CDR2 LQKENI. V was cut by 3 bases and J by 4 bases, with 7 bases left in between. The CDR3 totals 13 residues. CDR3 nucleotides: TGTGCCAGCTCACCTGAGAGGGGAAACACCATATATTTT. Translation gives CASSPERGNTIYF. Full variable domain (remainder filled in from reference TRBV18 and TRBJ1-3): NAGVMQNPRHLVRRRGQEARLRCSPMKGHSHVYWYRQLPEEGLKFMVYLQKENIIDESGMPKERFSAEFPKEGPSILRIQQVVRGDSAAYFCASSPERGNTIYFGEGSWLTVV.

This rearrangement joins TRBV7-2 to TRBJ1-1; D uncertain. Trimming left V 5 bases short and J 4 bases short, with 11 bases between. Germline V gene sequence: CDR1 SGHTA, CDR2 FQGNSA. The CDR3 sequence is 13 residues long. The chain's CDR3 is CASSPAVFTEAFF. CDR3 DNA: TGTGCCAGCAGCCCAGCGGTTTTCACTGAAGCTTTCTTT.

The CDR3: CASSVGDWGYNQPQHF. The CDR3 DNA is TGTGCCAGCAGCGTAGGGGACTGGGGATACAATCAGCCCCAGCATTTT. The chain couples TRBV9 to TRBJ1-5; tentatively, D is TRBD1 (5 bases). V was pared by 0 bases and J by 3 bases, with 13 bases between. Germline CDR1 reads SGDLS; CDR2 reads YYNGEE. This CDR3 has 16 residues.

This chain connects TRBV18 to TRBJ2-5; 11 bases are shared with TRBD2. V trimming: 3 bases; J trimming: 5 bases; junction bases outside the gene matches: 8. Germline CDR1 KGHSH, CDR2 LQKENI. This CDR3 region has 16 residues. The CDR3 loop reads CASSPAAGTSGETQYF. The DNA for the CDR3 is TGTGCCAGCTCACCGGCGGCGGGGACTAGCGGTGAGACCCAGTACTTC.

The chain uses TRBV5-4 and TRBJ2-1; 8 nucleotides agree with TRBD2. CDR3 length equals 14 residues. Germline assignment: CDR1 SGHNT and CDR2 YYREEE (reference sequence). The junction had 4 bases not matched to a gene; V was cut back by 4 bases and J by 4 bases. CDR3 amino acids: CASSLGGAYNEQFF. In nucleotides, the CDR3 is TGTGCCAGCAGCCTCGGGGGGGCATACAATGAGCAGTTCTTC.

V gene TRBV19 combines with J gene TRBJ1-1, with a weak D call TRBD1 (6 bases). V lost 3 bases and J lost 1, with 15 bases in between. This CDR3 spans 16 amino acids. In germline, CDR1 is LNHDA, CDR2 SQIVND (reference sequence). The CDR3: CASSIGDIWANTEAFF. The DNA for the CDR3 is TGTGCCAGTAGTATCGGGGACATTTGGGCGAACACTGAAGCTTTCTTT.

The J gene is TRBJ2-5, the V gene TRBV18; a weak D match, TRBD1 (5 bases). The CDR3 consists of 14 residues. Trimming pared 1 base from V and 5 bases from J, leaving 11 bases between. Germline CDR1 is KGHSH and CDR2 is LQKENI. CDR3 in amino acids: CASSPLQASETQYF. The CDR3 coding sequence is TGTGCCAGCTCACCACTACAGGCTAGTGAGACCCAGTACTTC.

CDR3 amino acids: CASIPSEGGGYGYTF. CDR3 sequence (DNA): TGTGCCAGCATCCCAAGTGAGGGGGGGGGCTATGGCTACACCTTC. The gene calls are TRBV4-2 and TRBJ1-2; D might be TRBD1 (6 bases). Germline CDR1 is LGHNA and CDR2 is YNFKEQ. Trimming cost V 7 bases and J 4 bases, with 19 bases left between them. This CDR3 is 15 amino acids long.

The genes are TRBV6-6 and TRBJ1-1; D is uncertain. The CDR3 extends over 14 amino acids. Germline V lookup: CDR1 MNHNY, CDR2 SVGAGI (reference sequence). V was cut by 4 bases and J by 1 base, with 10 bases left in between. CDR3 coding DNA: TGTGCCAGCAGTTTCTTGCCTAAGAACACTGAAGCTTTCTTT. This translates into CASSFLPKNTEAFF.

The gene calls are TRBV6-5 and TRBJ1-6; D uncertain. The V gene's germline CDR1 is MNHEY and CDR2 SVGAGI. There are 12 residues in the CDR3. V was pared by 7 bases and J by 7 bases, with 8 bases between. The CDR3 DNA is TGTGCCAGCAACGCCGGGAATTCACCCCTCCACTTT. Amino acids: CASNAGNSPLHF.

V gene TRBV7-3 combines with J gene TRBJ2-1, with 10 bases aligning to TRBD2. This CDR3 contains 15 residues. V lost 6 bases and J lost 4; bases outside the gene matches: 6. Germline CDR1 SGHTA, CDR2 FQGTGA. DNA of the CDR3: TGTGCCAGCAGTTTAGCGGGGGGTTATTACAATGAGCAGTTCTTC. Translated: CASSLAGGYYNEQFF.

V gene TRBV19 combines with J gene TRBJ1-5; D is ambiguous. CDR1 and CDR2 (germline): LNHDA, SQIVND (reference sequence). V shed 1 base and J shed 4 bases, with 11 bases lying between them. The CDR3 extends over 15 amino acids. The CDR3 loop reads CASSIALAGNQPQHF. CDR3 DNA: TGTGCCAGTAGTATAGCTCTGGCGGGGAATCAGCCCCAGCATTTT.